Listed below are T cell receptor beta chains from one sample, sequenced in a study of metastatic and nonmetastatic thyroid tumors. TCRdb re-clonotyped the PCR reads through MiXCR. The table shows approximately 8,200 clones, with more than 20% occurring only once. The sequenced sample was adjacent normal tissue. All receptors derive from a female donor with papillary thyroid cancer or a benign thyroid nodule (not recorded which). Some clones in this sample may be carry-over from other donors' samples. Both conserved end residues are part of each CDR3. The order of the fields is J gene, V gene, clone size, D gene, CDR3 DNA, CDR3 protein. The D gene is left open where the match is weak. Size is omitted from some rows. Given values are once, few, many or a class for expanded clones.

TRBJ2-3	TRBV18	.	.	TGTGCCAGCTCGGACAGCAAAGGTGATACGCAGTATTTT	CASSDSKGDTQYF
TRBJ2-3	TRBV11-2	.	TRBD2	TGTGCCAGCAGCTCCGACGGGGGGGGCACAGATACGCAGTATTTT	CASSSDGGGTDTQYF
TRBJ1-2	TRBV27	.	TRBD1	TGTGCCAGCAGTGACCGGGGACAGGCCGCTAGGAATGGCTACACCTTC	CASSDRGQAARNGYTF
TRBJ1-1	TRBV19	.	.	TGTGCCACCCAATGGGGGGGGGGGAACACTGAAGCTTTCTTT	CATQWGGGNTEAFF
TRBJ2-5	TRBV7-8	.	.	TGTGCCAGCAGCTTAGGGAGGACGGAAGCCTTCCGCCAAGAGACCCAGTACTTC	CASSLGRTEAFRQETQYF
TRBJ2-3	TRBV2	few	.	TGTGCCAGCAGAGCCACAGATACGCAGTATTTT	CASRATDTQYF
TRBJ2-7	TRBV6-1	few	TRBD2	TGTGCCAGCAGGAGACTAGCGGACGCCTACGAGCAGTACTTC	CASRRLADAYEQYF
TRBJ2-1	TRBV5-4	many	.	TGTGCCAGCAGCTTGGCGGCAGGAAACAATGAGCAGTTCTTC	CASSLAAGNNEQFF
TRBJ2-7	TRBV7-2	.	.	TGTGCCAGCAGCCTCCGGGGTAGCTTGGCCGAGCAGTACTTC	CASSLRGSLAEQYF
TRBJ1-2	TRBV25-1	.	.	TGTGCCAGCAGTGAAGGTGGGGCGTCCGGCTACGCCTTC	CASSEGGASGYAF
TRBJ2-7	TRBV4-1	.	TRBD1	TGCGCCAGCAGCCAAGGGGGCGACAGGGGGTACAACGAGCAGTACTTC	CASSQGGDRGYNEQYF
TRBJ2-3	TRBV9	.	.	TGTTCCAGCAGCGAGGAGGTAATAGGGAGAAAACATACGCAGTACTTT	CSSSEEVIGRKHTQYF
TRBJ1-1	TRBV28	.	TRBD1	TGTGCCAGCAGTCCATTGGACAGGGAAGATTCTGAAGCTTTCTTT	CASSPLDREDSEAFF
TRBJ1-5	TRBV2	.	.	TGTGCCAGCAGTGAAGAGTTTCAGCCCCAACATTTT	CASSEEFQPQHF
TRBJ2-1	TRBV15	.	TRBD1	TGTGTCACCAGCAGACGGACAGGGGGGAACAATGAGCAGTTCTTC	CVTSRRTGGNNEQFF
TRBJ2-1	TRBV20-1	.	.	TGCAGTTTTTTCGGGAGCTCCTACAATGAGCAGTTCTTC	CSFFGSSYNEQFF
TRBJ1-2	TRBV28	few	.	TGTGCCAGCAGTTTCGGTGGGGCGCTAGATGGCTACACCTTC	CASSFGGALDGYTF
TRBJ1-1	TRBV11-2	many	.	TGTGCCAGCAGCGCTCGGGCAGGGATCACTGAAGCTTTCTTT	CASSARAGITEAFF
TRBJ1-5	TRBV6-2/TRBV6-3	.	.	TGTGCCAGCAGTTATGGCAGCGATAATCAGCCCCAGCATTTT	CASSYGSDNQPQHF
TRBJ2-3	TRBV20-1	many	TRBD2	TGCAGTGCTAGATTACCGCGGGAGCCCTATACGCAGTATTTT	CSARLPREPYTQYF
TRBJ1-1	TRBV4-2	.	.	TGTGCCAGCAGTGAACTCGGGAATGGTGCTGAAGCTTTCTTT	CASSELGNGAEAFF
TRBJ2-7	TRBV27	many	TRBD2	TGTGCCAGCAGTCAGGCCGAGGGGACTAGCGGAGCCCCTTACGAGCAGTACTTC	CASSQAEGTSGAPYEQYF
TRBJ2-7	TRBV6-1	.	.	TGTGCCAGCACCTCTTACGTCGGGCGGGAGCAGTACTTC	CASTSYVGREQYF
TRBJ2-7	TRBV6-1	.	.	TGTGCCAGCTGTGACGGTTACGAGCCGTACTTC	CASCDGYEPYF
TRBJ1-1	TRBV25-1	few	.	TGTGCCAGCAGTCATTCCGGGACACCGAACACTGAAGCTTTCTTT	CASSHSGTPNTEAFF
TRBJ2-1	TRBV6-2/TRBV6-3	large	TRBD1	TGTGCCAGCAGGAGACAGGGGGCGCGTAATGAGCAGTTCTTC	CASRRQGARNEQFF
TRBJ2-3	TRBV11-2	many	.	TGTGCCAGCAGCTTAGATGGGGGGAGCACAGATACGCAGTATTTT	CASSLDGGSTDTQYF
TRBJ2-7	TRBV20-1	.	TRBD1	TGCAGTGCTAAAAAACAGGGGGCGTGGGGTGCCTACGAGCAGTACTTC	CSAKKQGAWGAYEQYF
TRBJ2-7	TRBV12-3/TRBV12-4	few	.	TGTGCCAGCAGTCCCTCCGGGACACGGGTCGAGCAGTACTTC	CASSPSGTRVEQYF
TRBJ2-1	TRBV11-2	few	TRBD1	TGTGCCAGCAGCTTATGGGGACAGGGGGCTAATGAGCAGTTCTTC	CASSLWGQGANEQFF
TRBJ2-7	TRBV7-8	few	TRBD2	TGTGCCAGCAGCTTCGGGGGGGCCATGTACGAGCAGTACTTC	CASSFGGAMYEQYF
TRBJ1-5	TRBV2	medium-sized	TRBD1	TGTGCCAGCAGAGGACAGGCGATCAATCAGCCCCAGCATTTT	CASRGQAINQPQHF
TRBJ2-7	TRBV6-1	.	.	TGTGCCAGCAGTGAAGTCTCGGGCAGCTCCTACGAGCAGTACTTC	CASSEVSGSSYEQYF
TRBJ2-7	TRBV6-1	.	.	TGTGCCAGCAGTGGGGTTTCCTACGAGCAGTACTTC	CASSGVSYEQYF
TRBJ2-2	TRBV7-9	many	.	TGTGCCAGCAGCTTAACTGGCACCGGGGAGCTGTTTTTT	CASSLTGTGELFF
TRBJ2-1	TRBV9	many	.	TGTGCCAGCAGTCCAGCGGGTAAATCCGATGAGCAGTTCTTC	CASSPAGKSDEQFF
TRBJ1-2	TRBV2	medium-sized	TRBD1	TGTGCCAGCAGTGAAGCCGGACAGGTTGGCTACACCTTC	CASSEAGQVGYTF
TRBJ1-2	TRBV10-3	few	TRBD1	TGTGCCATCAGTGAGTCTGATATACTAGACAGGGGGGCGGACAACTATGGCTACACCTTC	CAISESDILDRGADNYGYTF
TRBJ2-1	TRBV10-3	few	.	TGTGCCATCGTAGGCAGTAGCTCCTACAATGAGCAGTTCTTC	CAIVGSSSYNEQFF
TRBJ2-3	TRBV20-1	many	TRBD2	TGCAGTGCTAGAGATCTAGCGGGAGTAAACACACACACAGATACGCAGTATTTT	CSARDLAGVNTHTDTQYF
TRBJ2-7	TRBV20-1	.	TRBD2	TGCAGTGCTCCTCTAGCGGGGGACTTCACCTACGAGCAGTACTTC	CSAPLAGDFTYEQYF
TRBJ1-2	TRBV20-1	.	TRBD1	TGCAGTGCTAGCAGCTCACAGGGGTATGGCTACACCTTC	CSASSSQGYGYTF
TRBJ2-7	TRBV18	.	.	TGTGCCAGCTCACCACGATCTAGAACCTACGAGCAGTACTTC	CASSPRSRTYEQYF
TRBJ2-3	TRBV13	.	.	TGTGCCAGCAGCTTAGTGGCTATCGCAGGATATACGCAGTATTTT	CASSLVAIAGYTQYF
TRBJ1-1	TRBV11-3	.	.	TGTGCCAGCAGCTTTAATGGGCGGACTGAAGCTTTCTTT	CASSFNGRTEAFF
TRBJ2-1	TRBV6-1	medium-sized	.	TGTGCCAGCACCCCCTTAGGGGCCTACAATGAGCAGTTCTTC	CASTPLGAYNEQFF
TRBJ2-3	TRBV20-1	many	.	TGCAGTGCCCCACTCACAGATACGCAGTATTTT	CSAPLTDTQYF
TRBJ2-1	TRBV29-1	many	.	TGCAGCGTTGGAGGTATCTCCAATGAGCAGTTCTTC	CSVGGISNEQFF
TRBJ1-2	TRBV12-3/TRBV12-4	medium-sized	.	TGTGCCAGCAGTTTCGATCACTATGGCTACACCTTC	CASSFDHYGYTF
TRBJ2-1	TRBV11-2	once	TRBD2	TGTGCCACCCCTTTTTTCGGGAGGGCCCTCGATGAGCAGTTCTTC	CATPFFGRALDEQFF
TRBJ1-1	TRBV7-6	.	TRBD1	TGTGCCAGCAGCCCGACAGGGGGGGAGAACACTGAAGCTTTCTTT	CASSPTGGENTEAFF
TRBJ2-1	TRBV20-1	once	.	TGCAGTGCTAGCGCGCCCGGCGCTAGCTCCTACAATGAGCAGTTCTTC	CSASAPGASSYNEQFF
TRBJ2-5	TRBV6-1	medium-sized	TRBD2	TGTGCCAGCAGCGTTCATAGCGGGAGGCAAGAGACCCAGTACTTC	CASSVHSGRQETQYF
TRBJ1-2	TRBV27	few	TRBD1	TGTGCCAGCAGTTTCTTGACAGGGGGTAACTATGGCTACACCTTC	CASSFLTGGNYGYTF
TRBJ2-2	TRBV28	large	.	TGTGCCAGCAGATCCGACAGACAGAACACCGGGGAGCTGTTTTTT	CASRSDRQNTGELFF